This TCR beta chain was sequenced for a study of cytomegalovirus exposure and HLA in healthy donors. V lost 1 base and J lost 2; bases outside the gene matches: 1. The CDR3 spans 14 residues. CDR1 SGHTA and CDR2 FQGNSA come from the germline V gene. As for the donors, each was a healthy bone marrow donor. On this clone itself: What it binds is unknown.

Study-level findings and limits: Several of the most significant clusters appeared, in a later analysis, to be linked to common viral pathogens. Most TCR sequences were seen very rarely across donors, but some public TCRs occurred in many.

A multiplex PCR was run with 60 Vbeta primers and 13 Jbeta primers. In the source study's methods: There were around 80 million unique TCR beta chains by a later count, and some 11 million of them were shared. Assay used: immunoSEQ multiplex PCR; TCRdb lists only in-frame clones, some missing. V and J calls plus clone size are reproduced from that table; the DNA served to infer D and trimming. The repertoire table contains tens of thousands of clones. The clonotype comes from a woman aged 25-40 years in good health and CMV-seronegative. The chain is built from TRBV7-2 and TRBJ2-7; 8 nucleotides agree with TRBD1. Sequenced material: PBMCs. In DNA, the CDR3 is TGTGCCAGCAGCTTAGTGGACAGGGCCTACGAGCAGTACTTC. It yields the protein CASSLVDRAYEQYF.